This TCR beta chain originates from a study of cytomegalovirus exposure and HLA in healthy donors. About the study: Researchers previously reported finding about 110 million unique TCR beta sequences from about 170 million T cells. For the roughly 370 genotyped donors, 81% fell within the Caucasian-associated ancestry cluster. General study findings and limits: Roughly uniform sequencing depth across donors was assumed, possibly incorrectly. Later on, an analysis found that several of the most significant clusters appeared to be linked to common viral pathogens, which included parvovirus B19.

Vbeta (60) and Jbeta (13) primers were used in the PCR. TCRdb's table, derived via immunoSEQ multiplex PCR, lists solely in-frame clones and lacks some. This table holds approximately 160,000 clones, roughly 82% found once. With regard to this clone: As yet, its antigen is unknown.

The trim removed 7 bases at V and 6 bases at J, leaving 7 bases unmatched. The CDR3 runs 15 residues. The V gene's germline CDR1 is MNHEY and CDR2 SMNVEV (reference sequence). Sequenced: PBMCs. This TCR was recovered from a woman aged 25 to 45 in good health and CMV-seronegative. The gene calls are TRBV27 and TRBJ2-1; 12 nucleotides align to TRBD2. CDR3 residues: CASIDGLAGTNEQFF. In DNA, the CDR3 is TGTGCCAGCATAGACGGACTAGCGGGGACCAATGAGCAGTTCTTC.